These 28 T cell receptor beta chains share one sample of origin, sequenced in a study of blood T cells in healthy people across ages (dated by TCRdb to between 2014 and 2017). Preparation of the library involved 5' RACE. The data were produced on an Illumina HiSeq 2500. The second PCR ran for roughly 6 to 11 cycles and used a J-beta primer mix along with a sample-barcoded 5' primer. TCRdb reworked the public reads: Q25 trimming with fastp, MiXCR clone assembly, productive beta chains retained. CDR3 protein duplicates are merged, each entry listing the most common genes and DNA. For this sample the table gives roughly 1 million distinct CDR3 sequences, of which approximately 25% were detected only once. About 0.8% of the sample goes to the ten largest clones. These same records also appear under a second study, on T cells of mothers and their children.

Sequenced input: blood. Receptors originate from a girl aged 2-10 years in good health.

The J gene is TRBJ2-5, the V gene TRBV7-2, with D hard to call. The J call is doubtful: the DNA matches TRBJ2-7 better. CDR3 length: 14 amino acids. Looked up from germline, CDR1 is SGHTA and CDR2 is FQGNSA. DNA for the CDR3: TGTGCCAGCAGCTTAGAACGTCTATCCTACGAGCAGTACTTC. It specifies CASSLERLSYEQYF.

The rearrangement joins TRBV5-1 to TRBJ2-7, with D tentatively TRBD2 (6 bases). CDR1 and CDR2 (germline): SGHRS, YFSETQ. The CDR3 is 14 amino acids. V shed 2 bases and J shed 5 bases, with 14 bases lying between them. The CDR3 sequence: CASSFEADYNEQYF. DNA for the CDR3: TGCGCCAGCAGCTTTGAAGCGGACTATAACGAGCAGTACTTC.

This rearrangement joins TRBV7-9 to TRBJ2-4; 9 bases agree with TRBD1. CDR1 SEHNR and CDR2 FQNEAQ come from the germline V gene (reference sequence). J was trimmed by 7 bases and V by 5 bases; bases with no gene match: 12. This CDR3 is built from 16 residues. This CDR3 is CASSPRDREVGNIQYF. The CDR3 DNA is TGTGCCAGCAGCCCCCGGGACAGGGAAGTTGGGAACATTCAGTACTTC. Based on the CDR3 plus reference TRBV7-9 and TRBJ2-4, the full variable domain is DTGVSQNPRHKITKRGQNVTFRCDPISEHNRLYWYRQTLGQGPEFLTYFQNEAQLEKSRLLSDRFSAERPKGSFSTLEIQRTEQGDSAMYLCASSPRDREVGNIQYFGAGTRLSVL.

The chain recombines TRBV29-1 with TRBJ2-1; no firm D call. V was cut by 4 bases and J by 0 bases, with 13 bases left in between. This CDR3 contains 15 residues. The V gene's germline CDR1 is SQVTM and CDR2 ANQGSEA. CDR3 bases: TGCAGCGTTGTACCCGGCTCGAGCTCCTACAATGAGCAGTTCTTC. This encodes CSVVPGSSSYNEQFF.

This clonotype showed up just a few times. Likely a read error: the CDR3 ends without its conserved phenylalanine or tryptophan. The V gene is TRBV28, the J gene TRBJ2-7; 7 nucleotides line up with TRBD2. The V segment lost 2 bases and the J segment 2 bases; nucleotides outside the gene matches: 9. Germline-derived CDR1 and CDR2 are MDHEN and SYDVKM. The CDR3 is 16 residues long. CDR3 in DNA: TGTGCCAGCAGTTTACCGAGCGGGAACTACGCCTACGAGCAGTACCTC. This sequence encodes CASSLPSGNYAYEQYL.

The rearrangement uses TRBV10-3 and TRBJ2-5; D is uncertain. The end of the DNA fits TRBJ2-7 better, so the J call may be wrong. CDR3 size: 12 residues. Germline values: CDR1 ENHRY, CDR2 SYGVKD. The CDR3 here is CAISDRSDEQYF. CDR3 DNA sequence: TGTGCCATCAGTGATAGGAGTGACGAGCAGTACTTC.

The chain carries TRBV6-6 and TRBJ1-4; TRBD1 matches 7 bases. The CDR3 has 12 residues. Germline CDR1 reads MNHNY; CDR2 reads SVGAGI (reference sequence). V shed 9 bases, J shed 6 bases, and the junction held 4 bases outside the gene matches. CDR3 DNA: TGTGCCAGTCTGCAGGGGGATGAAAAACTGTTTTTT. This translates into CASLQGDEKLFF.

The chain couples TRBV5-1 to TRBJ1-2; D perhaps matches TRBD1 (5 bases). This CDR3 has 14 residues. Germline CDR1 and CDR2: SGHRS and YFSETQ. V was clipped by 0 bases and J by 8 bases, with 14 bases between them. Here the CDR3 reads CASSLEGAARGYTF. CDR3 nucleotides: TGCGCCAGCAGCTTGGAAGGGGCAGCGAGAGGCTACACCTTC.

Here the CDR3 DNA reads TGTGCTAGTGGTCTCCCGTCAACGGAGAACTATGGCTACACCTTC. Its translation is CASGLPSTENYGYTF. The rearrangement links TRBV12-5 to TRBJ1-2; D is unclear. The CDR3 is 15 residues long. Trimming removed 5 bases from V and 2 bases from J, with 15 bases in between. The germline gives CDR1 LGHNT, CDR2 FRNRAP.

Points on this clonotype: The conserved final phenylalanine or tryptophan is absent from the CDR3, which likely points to a read error. The genes are TRBV12-5 and TRBJ2-1, with D tentatively TRBD1 or TRBD2 (5 bases each). The germline gives CDR1 LGHNT, CDR2 FRNRAP. This CDR3 contains 16 residues. Deletions cut 0 bases from V and 2 bases from J, with 11 bases between. In DNA form, the CDR3 reads TGTGCTAGTGGTTTGGTGGTGGGGGACCCCTACAATGAGCAGTTCTCC. This translates into CASGLVVGDPYNEQFS.

This clonotype was seen only a few times. V gene TRBV20-1 combines with J gene TRBJ1-6; D might be TRBD1 (6 bases). Germline assignment: CDR1 DFQATT and CDR2 SNEGSKA (reference sequence). Trimming removed 0 bases at V and 0 bases at J, with 12 bases between. The CDR3 has 17 residues. The CDR3 nucleotides read TGCAGTGCTAGAGACCCAGGGGTCGGCTCCTATAATTCACCCCTCCACTTT. This translates into CSARDPGVGSYNSPLHF.

V and J are TRBV3-1 and TRBJ1-2, with 7 bases aligning to TRBD1. Losses at the gene ends were 3 bases for V and 4 bases for J; bases not matched to a gene: 8. CDR1 LGHDT and CDR2 YNNKEL come from the germline V gene (reference sequence). The CDR3 is 15 residues long. The CDR3 protein is CASSHHKRDSYGYTF. CDR3 DNA sequence: TGTGCCAGCAGCCACCATAAACGGGACAGCTATGGCTACACCTTC. Using reference TRBV3-1 and TRBJ1-2 for the parts outside the CDR3, the full variable domain is DTAVSQTPKYLVTQMGNDKSIKCEQNLGHDTMYWYKQDSKKFLKIMFSYNNKELIINETVPNRFSPKSPDKAHLNLHINSLELGDSAVYFCASSHHKRDSYGYTFGSGTRLTVV.

V usage is TRBV2 and J usage is TRBJ2-1, with 11 bases fitting TRBD1. This CDR3 region has 17 residues. Germline assignment: CDR1 SNHLY and CDR2 FYNNEI. CDR3 region: CAQQGQGGQGSYNEQFF. The CDR3 coding sequence is TGTGCTCAGCAGGGACAGGGGGGCCAAGGGTCCTACAATGAGCAGTTCTTC.

The rearrangement links TRBV20-1 to TRBJ2-1, with TRBD2 matching over 8 bases. The CDR3 spans 18 residues. Germline values: CDR1 DFQATT, CDR2 SNEGSKA (reference sequence). With 4 bases clipped from V and 0 bases from J, the junction kept 14 bases outside the gene matches. Here the CDR3 DNA reads TGCAGTGCTAACTCGCGGGTTATCGGGACTAGCTCCTACAATGAGCAGTTCTTC. Translation gives CSANSRVIGTSSYNEQFF.

The chain employs TRBV28 and TRBJ2-1; D assignment may be TRBD1 or TRBD2 (5 bases each). Germline assignment: CDR1 MDHEN and CDR2 SYDVKM. With 1 base removed from V and 5 bases from J, the gap between germline ends came to 12 bases. The CDR3 runs to 15 residues. The CDR3 protein is CASSLYMGEHNEQFF. DNA for the CDR3: TGTGCCAGCAGTTTATATATGGGGGAACACAATGAGCAGTTCTTC.

The rearrangement uses TRBV3-1 and TRBJ2-1; 14 bases map to TRBD2. From germline, CDR1 is LGHDT and CDR2 YNNKEL (reference sequence). The CDR3 spans 20 residues. V lost 2 bases, J lost 1 base, and 10 bases stayed unmatched. As DNA, the CDR3 is TGTGCCAGCAGCCAATCCTCCGGGACTAGCGGGAGTGGGTCCTACAATGAGCAGTTCTTC. Translating it yields CASSQSSGTSGSGSYNEQFF.

This clonotype occurred a few times. The V call is TRBV12-3 or TRBV12-4, the J call TRBJ1-6; D may be TRBD1 (6 bases). The V end lost 5 bases, the J end lost 7 bases, and 12 bases lay between the germline ends. The CDR3 totals 14 residues. The CDR3 reads CASSPGQPNSPLHF. The CDR3 nucleotides read TGTGCCAGCAGTCCTGGACAGCCAAATTCACCCCTCCACTTT.

The chain couples TRBV12-3 or TRBV12-4 to TRBJ2-3; D not certain. The CDR3 totals 12 residues. The V end lost 7 bases, the J end lost 5 bases, and 10 bases lay between the germline ends. This CDR3 is CASTFRQDTQYF. CDR3 nucleotide sequence: TGTGCCAGCACCTTCCGCCAAGATACGCAGTATTTT.

The chain has TRBV11-2 and TRBJ2-7; D is ambiguous. V lost 4 bases, J lost 5 bases, and 15 bases lay in between. CDR3 length equals 14 residues. CDR1 SGHAT and CDR2 FQNNGV come from the germline V gene. CDR3 bases: TGTGCCAGCAGCTCTTTGATGGGTGTAAACGAGCAGTACTTC. Its translation is CASSSLMGVNEQYF.

The chain combines TRBV6-2 or TRBV6-3 with TRBJ2-1; 8 bases line up with TRBD1. The end of the DNA aligns better with TRBJ2-7, so the J call may be wrong. Germline assignment: CDR1 MNHEY and CDR2 SVGEGT. This CDR3 comprises 14 residues. The CDR3: CASRTGQAPYEQYF. CDR3 DNA: TGTGCCAGCAGAACGGGACAGGCCCCCTACGAGCAGTACTTC.

This clonotype has a handful of counts. The chain carries TRBV4-3 and TRBJ1-2, with D unresolved. CDR3 length: 16 residues. V lost 4 bases and J lost 5, with 20 bases in between. CDR1 is LGHNA and CDR2 is YSLEER in the germline V gene. The CDR3 sequence: CASSRSVTIGQYGYTF. The CDR3 DNA is TGCGCCAGCAGCCGCTCTGTGACCATAGGGCAGTATGGCTACACCTTC.

The chain uses TRBV13 and TRBJ2-7; TRBD1 aligns across 11 bases. This CDR3 contains 17 residues. V was clipped by 4 bases and J by 2 bases; unmatched bases: 10. CDR1 and CDR2 from the germline V gene are PRHDT and FYEKMQ (reference sequence). The CDR3 sequence is CASSSHGMGQGAYEQYF. CDR3 sequence (DNA): TGTGCCAGCAGCTCACACGGGATGGGACAGGGGGCCTACGAGCAGTACTTC.

The V gene is TRBV24-1, the J gene TRBJ1-2, with a possible D match to TRBD1 (5 bases). Germline CDR1 is KGHDR and CDR2 is SFDVKD. Between the trimmed V and J ends, which lost 1 base and 5 bases, there was a span of 16 bases. The CDR3 covers 16 residues. The CDR3 sequence is CATSDFPGRPFYGYTF. The DNA of the CDR3 is TGTGCCACCAGTGATTTCCCGGGACGTCCTTTTTATGGCTACACCTTC.

This rearrangement joins TRBV12-3 or TRBV12-4 to TRBJ2-7, with TRBD2 matching 10 bases. The J call is doubtful: the DNA matches TRBJ2-1 better. The CDR3 sequence is 15 residues long. This CDR3 is CASSAGLAEHNEQFF. Written as DNA, the CDR3 is TGTGCCAGCAGCGCTGGACTAGCGGAACACAATGAGCAGTTCTTC.

This clonotype was seen a handful of times. The chain combines TRBV25-1 with TRBJ2-5; D not certain. Trimming shortened V by 3 bases and J by 0 bases, and 8 bases separated the two germline ends. This CDR3 spans 14 amino acids. Germline V gene sequence: CDR1 MGHDK, CDR2 SYGVNS. CDR3 DNA sequence: TGTGCCAGCAGTGACTTTGACAACCAAGAGACCCAGTACTTC. This codes for CASSDFDNQETQYF.

The chain joins TRBV24-1 to TRBJ2-5; no clear D gene. Germline values: CDR1 KGHDR, CDR2 SFDVKD. The CDR3 contains 14 residues. V lost 3 bases and J 2 bases, leaving 9 bases between the germline ends. This CDR3 reads CATSDPNLQETQYF. CDR3 in DNA: TGTGCCACCAGTGATCCAAACTTGCAAGAGACCCAGTACTTC.

This rearrangement joins TRBV29-1 to TRBJ2-7, with D perhaps matching TRBD1 (6 bases). Germline V gives CDR1 SQVTM, CDR2 ANQGSEA. The CDR3 runs to 14 residues. Trimming removed 4 bases at V and 2 bases at J, with 15 bases between. CDR3 loop: CSVVVGAKTYEQYF. The DNA for the CDR3 is TGCAGCGTTGTGGTGGGGGCGAAAACCTACGAGCAGTACTTC.

This clonotype was found once. The gene calls are TRBV20-1 and TRBJ2-5; either TRBD1 or TRBD2 may fit D (5 bases each). The CDR3 consists of 14 residues. The germline gives CDR1 DFQATT, CDR2 SNEGSKA (reference sequence). The CDR3, as DNA: TGCAGGGGGACCCTTCAGATTGGACAAGAGACCCAGTACTTC. Its protein is CRGTLQIGQETQYF.